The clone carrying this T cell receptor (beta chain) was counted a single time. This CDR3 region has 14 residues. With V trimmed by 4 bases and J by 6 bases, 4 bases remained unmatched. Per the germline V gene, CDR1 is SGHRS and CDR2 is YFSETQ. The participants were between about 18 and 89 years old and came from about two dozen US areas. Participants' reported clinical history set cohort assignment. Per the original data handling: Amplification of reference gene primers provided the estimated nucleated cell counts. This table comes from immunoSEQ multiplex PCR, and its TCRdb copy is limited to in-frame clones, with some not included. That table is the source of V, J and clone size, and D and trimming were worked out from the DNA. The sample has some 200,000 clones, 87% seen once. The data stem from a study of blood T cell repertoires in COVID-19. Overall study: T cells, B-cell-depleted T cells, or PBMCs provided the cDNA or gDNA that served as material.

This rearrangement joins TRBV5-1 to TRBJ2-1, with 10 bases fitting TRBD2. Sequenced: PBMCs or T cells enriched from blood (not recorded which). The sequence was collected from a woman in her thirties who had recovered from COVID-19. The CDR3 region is CASSLAGALNEQFF. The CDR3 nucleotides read TGCGCCAGCAGCCTAGCGGGAGCCCTCAATGAGCAGTTCTTC.